This T cell receptor (beta chain) came from a study of shared clonotypes between healthy human individuals. This clone was recorded only once. CDR1 SNHLY and CDR2 FYNNEI come from the germline V gene. V lost 2 bases, J lost 1 base, and 2 bases stayed unmatched. This CDR3 spans 15 amino acids. This table comes from immunoSEQ multiplex PCR, and its TCRdb copy is limited to in-frame clones, with some not included. The sample yields some 2,500,000 clones, approximately 90% seen once. This sequence originates from a man between 18 and 29 years old in good health. Some clones in this sample may be carry-over from other donors' samples. This chain connects TRBV2 to TRBJ2-1, with 7 bases aligning to TRBD2. The sample taken for sequencing was naive CD4+ T cells from PBMCs. As for subset: CD45RA+ positively selected. The DNA for the CDR3 is TGTGCCAGCAGTGAAAGGCGGGAGTCCTACAATGAGCAGTTCTTC. Protein: CASSERRESYNEQFF.